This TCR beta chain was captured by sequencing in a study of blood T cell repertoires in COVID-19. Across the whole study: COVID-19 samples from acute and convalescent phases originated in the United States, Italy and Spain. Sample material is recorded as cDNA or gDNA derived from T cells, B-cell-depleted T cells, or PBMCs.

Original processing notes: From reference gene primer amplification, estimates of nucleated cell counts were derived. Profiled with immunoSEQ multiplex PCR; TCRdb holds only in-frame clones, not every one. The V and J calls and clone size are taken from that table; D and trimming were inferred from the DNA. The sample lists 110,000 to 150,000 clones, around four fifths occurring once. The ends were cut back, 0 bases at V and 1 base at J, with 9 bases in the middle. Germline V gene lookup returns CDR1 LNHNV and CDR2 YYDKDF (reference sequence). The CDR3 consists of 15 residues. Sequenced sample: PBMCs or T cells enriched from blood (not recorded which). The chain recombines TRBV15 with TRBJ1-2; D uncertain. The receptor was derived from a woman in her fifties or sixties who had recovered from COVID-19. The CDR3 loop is CATSRDQADNYGYTF. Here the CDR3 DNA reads TGTGCCACCAGCAGAGATCAGGCAGATAACTATGGCTACACCTTC.